The 6 T cell receptor beta chains listed next were all sequenced from one sample in a study of cytomegalovirus exposure and HLA in healthy donors. The PCR had 60 Vbeta and 13 Jbeta primers. Sequencing was performed with immunoSEQ multiplex PCR; in TCRdb, only in-frame clones are kept and a portion is missing. Of over 150,000 clones listed, more than 60% are singletons. Input material: PBMCs. These receptors all come from a woman aged 55-70 years in good health and CMV-seropositive.

V and J are TRBV28 and TRBJ2-7; 9 bases agree with TRBD1. The CDR3 loop spans 15 amino acids. CDR1 is MDHEN, CDR2 SYDVKM, per germline. Unmatched junction bases numbered 6, after V lost 1 base and J lost 5 bases. CDR3 sequence (DNA): TGTGCCAGCAGTTTATCCGGGACAGGGTGGGACGAGCAGTACTTC. Its protein is CASSLSGTGWDEQYF.

The chain joins TRBV2 to TRBJ2-7, with 8 positions matching TRBD1. Trimming took 2 bases from V and 5 from J; bases not matched to a gene: 8. Per the germline V gene, CDR1 is SNHLY and CDR2 is FYNNEI. CDR3 length equals 15 residues. CDR3 sequence: CASSERAGGHNEQYF. Written as DNA, the CDR3 is TGTGCCAGCAGTGAACGAGCAGGGGGCCACAACGAGCAGTACTTC. Supplemented by reference TRBV2 and TRBJ2-7, the full variable domain reads EPEVTQTPSHQVTQMGQEVILRCVPISNHLYFYWYRQILGQKVEFLVSFYNNEISEKSEIFDDQFSVERPDGSNFTLKIRSTKLEDSAMYFCASSERAGGHNEQYFGPGTRLTVT.

This chain links TRBV28 with TRBJ1-2, with a weak D call TRBD1 (6 bases). The CDR3 is 18 amino acids. Germline CDR1 MDHEN, CDR2 SYDVKM. Trimming took 4 bases from V and 6 from J, leaving 27 bases between them. The DNA of the CDR3 is TGTGCCAGCAGTTCCTCCGGGGGGCGTGGCGCCCTGGCGGATGGCTACACCTTC. It translates to CASSSSGGRGALADGYTF.

This chain links TRBV6-5 with TRBJ1-2; TRBD1 might be the D (6 bases). Trimming shortened V by 0 bases and J by 4 bases, and 12 bases separated the two germline ends. The length of the CDR3 is 15 residues. Germline lookup yields CDR1 MNHEY and CDR2 SVGAGI. Written as DNA, the CDR3 is TGTGCCAGCAGTTACTCAGGGGGGGTTGTCTATGGCTACACCTTC. Protein product: CASSYSGGVVYGYTF.

The chain combines TRBV2 with TRBJ1-2; 7 bases fit TRBD1. The V gene's germline CDR1 is SNHLY and CDR2 FYNNEI. This CDR3 has 12 amino acids. Unmatched junction bases numbered 3, after V lost 9 bases and J lost 2 bases. In nucleotides, the CDR3 is TGTGCCAGTCTGACAGGGAACTATGGCTACACCTTC. Amino acids: CASLTGNYGYTF.

This chain connects TRBV23-1 to TRBJ2-7; 10 positions match TRBD1. TRBV23-1 is an open reading frame, and its role is uncertain. The J segment lost 7 bases and the V segment lost 2 bases, leaving 2 bases of the junction unmatched. This CDR3 spans 13 amino acids. The CDR3 region is CASSQDRGLEQYF. DNA for the CDR3: TGCGCCAGCAGTCAAGACAGGGGGCTTGAGCAGTACTTC.